This T cell receptor (beta chain) was sequenced for a study of read filtering for tumor transcriptome and immune sequencing (dated by TCRdb to 2020 to 2022). In the study overall: The cohort was composed of 16 to 20 male and 14 female patients, with a mean age of roughly 61 years and an age range of roughly 45 to 85. TCR repertoires obtained by targeted immune repertoire sequencing and by bulk whole-transcriptome sequencing performed on the same bone marrow samples were compared. After DNase treatment, whole-transcriptome libraries were prepared using the TruSeq RNA Access Library Prep Kit. A main aim was a read-filtering strategy for immune repertoire data, specifically whether clonotypes supported by a single read should be removed. TCR-region mapped reads per sample ranged from about 4 to 10.27 million with IR-seq versus only roughly 75 to 1273 with RNA-seq. Under revised international staging, 8 patients fell into R-ISS I, 15 or so into R-ISS II and more than five into R-ISS III.

This clonotype was observed many times. Its antigen is currently not known. The record has no base qualities; no much larger clone is one base away. Study-level results and caveats: Single-read clonotypes made up 80% to 90% of clonotypes but only approximately 3.2% of total reads in IR-seq, compared with about 77% of clonotypes and roughly 45% of reads in RNA-seq. Removing single-read clonotypes increased the correlation between IR-seq and RNA-seq shared clonotype proportions. IR-seq captured clonotypes at much higher depth and more reliably than RNA-seq, and smaller IR-seq throughput sufficed to identify most shared clonotypes. The sorted CD138-negative fraction was a mixed bone marrow immune population, not purified T cells.

TCR libraries were constructed from 400 ng RNA using the Immunoverse kit, and molecular barcoded adaptors covering alpha/delta and beta/gamma chains were employed. TCR library preparation used the same RNA that was used for transcriptome sequencing. An Illumina HiSeq 4000 with 2 x 150 cycles was used to sequence the TCR libraries. The original pipeline was this. Using MiXCR, which included quality filtering and error correction, TCR reads were aligned to human V, D, J and C references and then assembled into CDR3 clonotypes. Clonotype counts and gene usage diversity were analyzed with the tcR package in R. Raw mapping reads were checked after the RNA-seq reads had been mapped by STAR aligner version 2.5.3a onto the human GRCh37 genome. To test how sequencing depth affects detected clonotypes, IR-seq fastq files were randomly downsampled with Seqtk 1.3. Using fastp trimming at Q25 and MiXCR clonotype assembly, TCRdb reanalyzed the public sequencing data and kept in-frame beta chains. Rows merge per CDR3 protein into single entries with the most common DNA and genes. None of the V and J calls come from the authors' own analysis; TCRdb made them. The sample profile shows about 63,000 distinct CDR3 sequences; more than 11% of them were found once. The top ten clonotypes cover about 44% of the sample.

V is cut by 3 bases and J by 2 bases, and the space between the germline ends is 8 bases. The CDR3 runs 13 residues from the cysteine to the phenylalanine. Only CDR3 DNA is held: 39 bases, read in frame from base 1. The germline V gene (reference sequence) supplies CDR1 DFQATT and CDR2 SNEGSKA. Each patient had bone marrow sampled at the time of active disease. Ficoll-Hypaque density gradient centrifugation was used to isolate the bone marrow mononuclear cells. CD138-negative cells were obtained by negative selection after labeling with CD138 magnetic microbeads on a MACS separator, removing myeloma plasma cells. Flow cytometry with CD138 antibodies on an Attune NxT was used to check how pure the isolated cells were. TRIzol reagent was used to extract total RNA, and a NanoDrop spectrophotometer was used to quantify the extracted RNA. For each patient, the CD138-negative bone marrow sample underwent paired RNA-seq and IR-seq.

The sequence was obtained from a donor at least 40 years old with multiple myeloma. Source material: a population of CD138-negative cells sorted from bone marrow. Explained via the paper, the cell subset or site label denotes: bone marrow mononuclear cells depleted of CD138+ plasma/myeloma cells by negative magnetic selection. The sequence joins TRBV20-1 to TRBJ2-1; D gene: possibly TRBD1, on 5 matching bases. The CDR3 protein sequence reads: CSARARAYNEQFF. The DNA sequence is given as TGCAGTGCTAGGGCCAGGGCCTACAATGAGCAGTTCTTC.